One and the same sample provided the 20 T cell receptor beta chains below, sequenced in a study of blood T cell repertoires in COVID-19. The repertoire was sequenced with immunoSEQ multiplex PCR; TCRdb's copy has only in-frame clones and lacks some. The repertoire holds around 250,000 clones, with 80% to 90% as singletons. The sample consisted of PBMCs or T cells enriched from blood (not recorded which). The source is a woman aged 45-65 years who had recovered from COVID-19.

This chain links TRBV2 with TRBJ1-1; the D is unclear. The germline V and J ends were trimmed by 7 bases and 7 bases, with 10 bases remaining between them. The CDR3 has 11 residues. Germline assignment: CDR1 SNHLY and CDR2 FYNNEI. DNA of the CDR3: TGTGCCAGCAAACGGGAATTTGAAGCTTTCTTT. This sequence encodes CASKREFEAFF. Complete variable domain (other parts from reference TRBV2 and TRBJ1-1): EPEVTQTPSHQVTQMGQEVILRCVPISNHLYFYWYRQILGQKVEFLVSFYNNEISEKSEIFDDQFSVERPDGSNFTLKIRSTKLEDSAMYFCASKREFEAFFGQGTRLTVV.

The V and J genes are TRBV3-1 (or the pseudogene TRBV3-2) and TRBJ2-3; 15 bases fit TRBD2. Looked up from germline, CDR1 is LGHDT and CDR2 is YNNKEL (reference sequence). This CDR3 contains 16 residues. The ends lost 4 bases at V and 8 bases at J; junction bases unmatched: 7. Here the CDR3 reads CASSPGTSGRRSTQYF. DNA of the CDR3: TGTGCCAGCAGCCCCGGGACTAGCGGGAGGAGGAGTACGCAGTATTTT.

The rearrangement links TRBV20-1 to TRBJ2-3; D gene unclear. Per germline, CDR1 DFQATT and CDR2 SNEGSKA (reference sequence). The CDR3 covers 14 residues. Trimming left V 3 bases short and J 6 bases short, with 16 bases between. The CDR3 sequence is CSASQAWVSDTQYF. For the CDR3, the DNA is TGCAGTGCTAGTCAGGCTTGGGTGTCGGATACGCAGTATTTT.

The rearrangement uses TRBV29-1 and TRBJ1-2; 10 bases match TRBD1. Germline V CDR1 and CDR2: SQVTM, ANQGSEA. The length of the CDR3 is 13 residues. Losses at the gene ends were 6 bases for V and 4 bases for J; bases not matched to a gene: 5. CDR3 loop: CSVGTGVGYGYTF. CDR3 nucleotide sequence: TGCAGCGTCGGGACAGGGGTTGGCTATGGCTACACCTTC.

This clone was recorded once. This sequence joins TRBV4-1 and TRBJ2-1, with D possibly TRBD2 on 5 matching bases. Between the trimmed V and J ends, which lost 0 bases and 4 bases, there was a span of 13 bases. CDR1 is MGHRA and CDR2 is YSYEKL in the germline V gene. The CDR3 consists of 16 residues. In DNA, the CDR3 is TGCGCCAGCAGCCAAGAAGGACTCAACCTATACAATGAGCAGTTCTTC. Its protein product is CASSQEGLNLYNEQFF.

The chain has TRBV28 and TRBJ2-1, with D possibly matching TRBD1 (6 bases). V was cut by 7 bases and J by 0 bases, with 10 bases left in between. Germline CDR1 reads MDHEN; CDR2 reads SYDVKM. This CDR3 is built from 14 residues. The chain's CDR3 is CASTQDSSYNEQFF. CDR3 sequence (DNA): TGTGCCAGCACCCAGGACAGCTCCTACAATGAGCAGTTCTTC.

This clone was seen only a few times. The chain links TRBV5-1 to TRBJ1-5; possible D gene TRBD1, 5 bases. The CDR3 covers 14 residues. Germline CDR1 is SGHRS and CDR2 is YFSETQ. V was trimmed by 3 bases and J by 2 bases, leaving 9 bases between them. CDR3 region: CASSSGEGNQPQHF. In DNA, the CDR3 is TGCGCCAGCAGCTCGGGGGAGGGCAATCAGCCCCAGCATTTT.

V is TRBV28 and J is TRBJ1-6; D possibly corresponds to TRBD1 (6 bases). With 5 bases removed from V and 7 bases from J, the gap between germline ends came to 15 bases. This CDR3 is 15 amino acids long. CDR1 and CDR2 (germline): MDHEN, SYDVKM. CDR3 in amino acids: CASSLGQTENSPLHF. DNA for the CDR3: TGTGCCAGCAGTCTCGGACAGACTGAAAATTCACCCCTCCACTTT.

This clone has just one count. The CDR3 region is CASSWAGTGVPEAFF. CDR3 coding DNA: TGTGCCAGCAGTTGGGCCGGGACAGGGGTACCTGAAGCTTTCTTT. The chain recombines TRBV28 with TRBJ1-1, with TRBD1 identical over 10 bases. The trim removed 4 bases at V and 6 bases at J, leaving 8 bases unmatched. There are 15 residues in the CDR3. Germline assignment: CDR1 MDHEN and CDR2 SYDVKM.

A few counts support this clone. This chain links TRBV27 with TRBJ2-2; TRBD1 matches at 7 bases. After removal of 7 bases from V and 6 bases from J, the junction contained 5 bases not matched to a gene. This CDR3 is 13 amino acids long. Germline lookup yields CDR1 MNHEY and CDR2 SMNVEV (reference sequence). CDR3 DNA: TGTGCCAGCACCACAGGGGACGCCGGGGAGCTGTTTTTT. This encodes CASTTGDAGELFF.

This chain connects TRBV6-5 to TRBJ2-5; 12 bases are a match to TRBD2. CDR3 length: 14 amino acids. Unmatched junction bases numbered 5, after V lost 7 bases and J lost 5 bases. Germline V gene data show CDR1 as MNHEY and CDR2 as SVGAGI. The chain's CDR3 is CASTLAGGGETQYF. The DNA of the CDR3 is TGTGCCAGCACCCTAGCGGGAGGGGGGGAGACCCAGTACTTC.

This clone was seen only a few times. The chain is built from TRBV7-9 and TRBJ1-1; 7 bases are a match to TRBD1. Trimming at V came to 5 bases and at J to 11 bases, leaving 14 bases not matched to a gene. The V gene's germline CDR1 is SEHNR and CDR2 FQNEAQ (reference sequence). CDR3 size: 14 residues. In nucleotides, the CDR3 is TGTGCCAGCAGCCCCGACAGGGCCGTTTTAACGGCTTTCTTT. This codes for CASSPDRAVLTAFF. Combining the CDR3 with reference TRBV7-9 and TRBJ1-1 gives the whole variable domain DTGVSQNPRHKITKRGQNVTFRCDPISEHNRLYWYRQTLGQGPEFLTYFQNEAQLEKSRLLSDRFSAERPKGSFSTLEIQRTEQGDSAMYLCASSPDRAVLTAFFGQGTRLTVV.

The rearrangement joins TRBV5-1 to TRBJ2-7, with D perhaps TRBD2 (6 bases). The CDR3 has 13 residues. Germline CDR1 SGHRS, CDR2 YFSETQ. Trimming removed 5 bases at V and 5 bases at J, with 14 bases between. CDR3 nucleotides: TGCGCCAGCAGGACGGGGGAAGGGGACGAGCAGTACTTC. It is translated as CASRTGEGDEQYF. Full variable domain (rest looked up from reference TRBV5-1 and TRBJ2-7): KAGVTQTPRYLIKTRGQQVTLSCSPISGHRSVSWYQQTPGQGLQFLFEYFSETQRNKGNFPGRFSGRQFSNSRSEMNVSTLELGDSALYLCASRTGEGDEQYFGPGTRLTVT.

The chain employs TRBV19 and TRBJ1-5, with D maybe TRBD1 (6 bases). Germline-derived CDR1 and CDR2 are LNHDA and SQIVND (reference sequence). The CDR3 has 17 residues. The V end lost 6 bases, the J end lost 2 bases, and 20 bases lay between the germline ends. The CDR3 bases are TGTGCCAGTAGGCCCCAGGGGAATAGACGTGGCAATCAGCCCCAGCATTTT. It yields the protein CASRPQGNRRGNQPQHF.

The chain's CDR3 is CASSLGSSSVYEQYF. In DNA, the CDR3 is TGTGCCAGCAGCTTAGGGTCATCTAGCGTCTACGAGCAGTACTTC. The chain links TRBV11-1 to TRBJ2-7; D is perhaps TRBD2 (6 bases). The CDR3 is 15 amino acids. Trimming pared 1 base from V and 3 bases from J, leaving 13 bases between. Germline values: CDR1 SGHAT, CDR2 FQDESV (reference sequence).

The chain joins TRBV7-6 to TRBJ2-2; 7 bases agree with TRBD1. This CDR3 is built from 15 residues. Germline values: CDR1 SGHVS, CDR2 FNYEAQ. The trim removed 3 bases at V and 4 bases at J, leaving 5 bases unmatched. The CDR3 spells CASSLGTVATGELFF. CDR3 coding DNA: TGTGCCAGCAGCTTGGGGACAGTTGCCACCGGGGAGCTGTTTTTT.

This sequence joins TRBV19 and TRBJ1-1; D remains ambiguous. From germline, CDR1 is LNHDA and CDR2 SQIVND (reference sequence). Trimming left V 0 bases short and J 2 bases short, with 13 bases between. CDR3 size: 16 residues. CDR3 DNA sequence: TGTGCCAGTAGTATAGATCGGCTGGGAGCCAACACTGAAGCTTTCTTT. The encoded protein is CASSIDRLGANTEAFF.

The chain employs TRBV10-3 and TRBJ1-3, with TRBD1 identical over 7 bases. The V segment lost 4 bases and the J segment 4 bases; nucleotides outside the gene matches: 7. The CDR3 is 15 residues long. CDR1 is ENHRY, CDR2 SYGVKD, per germline. The CDR3 loop reads CAISASQGHGNTIYF. Written as DNA, the CDR3 is TGTGCCATCAGTGCCTCACAGGGGCACGGAAACACCATATATTTT.

In this sample, this clone turned up once. The chain is built from TRBV7-9 and TRBJ2-3; TRBD2 aligns across 8 bases. The CDR3 has 15 amino acids. Germline CDR1 reads SEHNR; CDR2 reads FQNEAQ (reference sequence). V was pared by 5 bases and J by 4 bases, with 8 bases of the junction left unmatched. CDR3 bases: TGTGCCAGCAGCGCCCCGGCGGGAGGTGCAGATACGCAGTATTTT. This translates into CASSAPAGGADTQYF.

This rearrangement joins TRBV7-9 to TRBJ1-5; possibly TRBD1 for D (5 bases). Germline CDR1 is SEHNR and CDR2 is FQNEAQ (reference sequence). This CDR3 comprises 16 residues. V dropped 1 base and J dropped 3 bases, with 13 bases sitting between them. This CDR3 reads CASSLGQPGPNQPQHF. The CDR3 nucleotides read TGTGCCAGCAGCTTAGGACAGCCCGGGCCCAATCAGCCCCAGCATTTT.